This T cell receptor beta chain was identified in a study of cytomegalovirus exposure and HLA in healthy donors (dated by TCRdb to 2016 to 2017). In the study overall: According to an earlier analysis of 587 of the donors, some 170 million T cells yielded over 90 million unique TCR beta sequences and about 300 Gb of sequence data. To decide whether each TCR beta V gene segment behaved as functional or pseudogenic, an earlier analysis of approximately 600 of the donors relied on high-throughput TCR beta sequencing. The study profiled the T cell repertoires of about 720 subjects by immunosequencing and related them to cytomegalovirus serostatus. Of the 398 genotyped donors, about 80% fell in the genetic ancestry cluster associated with self-reported Caucasian donors. The study aimed to test whether signatures of past pathogen exposure could be identified by cataloging public T cell receptors. Every repertoire in the discovery cohort had been generated on one and the same sequencing platform. To predict cytomegalovirus infection status, the study brought together high-throughput TCR immunosequencing, statistical association of individual TCRs with disease status, and machine learning. Because of strong linkage in the cohort, 5 or 6 DR-DQ haplotypes were treated as single units for association and clustering. The number of donors typed differed by locus, with roughly 620-630 for A, B, C, DRB1 and DQB1, 522 for DQA1, 600 to 610 for DPA1, and some 440 for DPB1. A later analysis re-examined previously published TCR beta repertoires from just over 650 donors and added high-resolution HLA genotyping to investigate patterns of TCR occurrence. Around 300 gigabases of sequencing data and tens of millions of unique TCR sequences were included in an early release covering about 620 HLA-typed donors. Along with the roughly 710-subject first cohort, a separate validation cohort of over a hundred different subjects was used. Genome-wide SNP genotypes for about 55% of the roughly 670 donors were used in a later genetic analysis, which treated that subset as a discovery cohort. The later analysis used no new phenotypic data to find candidate immune exposures, relying instead on TCR beta sequences and their occurrence across donors. Alongside the repertoire data, information on donor age, sex, ethnicity and CMV serostatus was compiled. Among 300 to 450 genotyped donors of the cohort, an average of approximately 230,000 unique TCR beta nucleotide sequences were sequenced per donor, around 20% of them non-productive. Both class I and class II loci were covered by HLA typing, at four-digit resolution.

Study-wide conclusions, independent of this receptor: In a later genetic analysis, fewer N-insertions in productive TCRs were reported among donors in an Asian-associated ancestry cluster than the roughly 710-donor mean. Immune exposure information for the cohort was limited to CMV serostatus. Because the 87-base-pair reads could not distinguish some IMGT-functional V segments, including TRBV6-2 and TRBV6-3, those segments were excluded. The study listed 150 to 200 TCR beta chains as associated with cytomegalovirus. The authors suggested that the approach could potentially be extended to other disease states and immunological phenotypes. Strong co-occurrence of HLA alleles, especially DR and DQ, made assigning TCR associations to individual alleles difficult. A few of the identified cytomegalovirus-associated TCR beta chains were confirmed in vitro to be specific for cytomegalovirus antigens. In this cohort, only TCR beta chains were sequenced, and detectable features were limited by the absence of alpha or paired-chain data. In a later analysis, the rate of TCR association differed among HLA loci, with DRB1 alleles having the most associated TCRs and HLA-C alleles having the fewest. Cytomegalovirus status was reported to be diagnosed by the classifier with high specificity and sensitivity in both the original and validation cohorts. The sequencing pipeline was judged likely to have produced a cluster of highly shared sequence variants as a technical artifact. Because counts were too low, 15 to 20 rarely observed V segments, including chromosome 9 orphons, were excluded from the earlier analysis of under 650 of the donors. Several of the top co-occurrence clusters appeared to be linked to parvovirus B19, influenza, CMV and Epstein-Barr virus, according to a later analysis. Compared with equally common non-associated chains, HLA-associated TCR beta chains in a later analysis were more clonally expanded and had lower generation probabilities. Roughly uniform sequencing depth across donors was assumed in presence/absence analyses, although this assumption may not hold. HLA typing was unavailable for some donors at each locus, so association tests used only the typed subset. Correlated functional status among segregating V segments might be attributable to linkage disequilibrium, but an unknown experimental factor could not be ruled out. Most CMV-associated TCR beta chains appeared to be HLA-restricted in a later analysis, and the HLA associations seemed to be driven largely by CMV exposure. A later genetic analysis associated a missense DCLRE1C variant with V-gene and J-gene trimming of TCR beta chains, and an independent cohort replicated the association. A later analysis associated 15,000 or so TCR beta sequences with specific HLA alleles at a false discovery rate of 0.05. In an earlier analysis of approximately 590 of the donors, most TCR beta V segments were observed in productive rearrangements about 87% or about 30% of the time, broadly matching IMGT annotations. A further reported finding was that TCR beta sequences accurately predicted the HLA-A and HLA-B alleles for most subjects in the first cohort. Most TCR sequences were observed very rarely across donors, whereas some public TCRs were present in many individuals.

Library preparation was by the immunoSEQ multiplex PCR assay. A mixture of 60 forward primers for TCR Vbeta segments and 13 reverse primers for TCR Jbeta segments was used in the multiplex PCR. The CDR3 region of rearranged TCR beta genes was amplified from genomic DNA with a multiplex PCR assay. The amplified TCR beta libraries were sequenced on the Illumina HiSeq System as 87-base-pair reads. The original pipeline was this. A later analysis counted 65 million to 90 million unique TCR beta chains across the 600 to 850 repertoires, and around 9.9 million of these chains were shared by at least two donors. To remove PCR and sequencing errors, raw reads were error-corrected and collapsed into unique sequences using a nearest-neighbor algorithm that merged closely related sequences. CDR3 sequences were aligned to IMGT reference sequences to assign V, D and J gene segments. For a sequence to be retained, a match of at least six nucleotides was required to both a V gene segment and a J gene segment. Rearrangements were called productive when the CDR3 lacked stop codons and stayed in frame with V and J; all others were non-productive. CDR3 was defined according to IMGT convention as the region running from the second conserved V-encoded cysteine to the conserved J-encoded phenylalanine. In an earlier analysis of around 600 of the donors, sequences lacking an unambiguous match to a single V gene segment were excluded. In an earlier analysis of several hundred of the donors, V segments were called functional above 56.7% productive rearrangements and were called segregating when the between-donor standard deviation exceeded 5%. A statistical classification framework was built for diagnosing cytomegalovirus status from the catalog of TCR beta chain sequences. In a later analysis, TCR nucleotide sequences were compared against IMGT/GENE-DB human TR gene sequences so that V and J genes could be assigned. The TCRdist pipeline was used in a later analysis to assign CDR3 sequences and most-parsimonious VDJ recombination scenarios. In a later analysis, each TCR beta chain was defined by its CDR3 amino acid sequence together with its V-gene family, and reads without a unique V-gene family were excluded. A later analysis removed 550 to 700 highly shared, low-generation-probability nucleotide sequences to deal with suspected cross-contamination and a sequencing artifact. A later analysis calculated a clonal expansion index for each public chain from normalized within-repertoire ranks of inferred template counts. In a later analysis, generation probabilities were computed using a VDJ recombination model fitted to out-of-frame rearrangements, and the results were checked against IGoR. In a later analysis, TCR-TCR, TCR-HLA and TCR-CMV co-occurrence was scored with hypergeometric tests, and a repertoire-size bias correction was applied to TCR pairs. False discovery rates were estimated in a later analysis by permuting HLA or CMV assignments 20 times. In a later analysis, co-occurring TCRs were grouped using DBSCAN, and TCRdist sequence similarity was added for clustering within HLA-allele-positive subsets. Repertoires with fewer than 30,000 or more than 120,000 public chains were left out of co-occurrence clustering, as were about 5 repertoires with anomalous nucleotide sharing. This immuneACCESS table, as held by TCRdb, lists in-frame sequences with V and J called but not all clones. Of the missing ones, under half trace to an unresolved V gene in checked studies; the others have no known cause. The DNA gave D and trimming, while V, J and clone size come from that table. For this sample there are some 94,000 clones; around 82% appear just once. The ten largest make up around 3.6% of the sample.

For this clone: The target of this receptor is not known. One base away there is no much larger clone; base qualities are not given.

The cohort was made up of about 610 healthy bone marrow donors. All cohort members were sampled while nominally healthy, although unrecorded immune exposures were likely present. The donor was CMV seronegative and was included in the group of over 300 seronegative cohort members. Every donor gave a peripheral blood sample, and the peripheral blood mononuclear cells from that sample were used for TCR beta sequencing. The Qiagen DNeasy Blood Extraction Kit was used to extract genomic DNA from the blood cell samples. The CDR3 covers 15 residues, taking in both the cysteine and the phenylalanine. The kept DNA is CDR3 alone, 45 bases in frame from the first base. According to the germline V gene, CDR1 reads SGDLS and CDR2 reads YYNGEE. V sheds 0 bases and J sheds 2 bases, leaving 9 bases between their ends.

The receptor comes from a man aged 40-49 years in good health and CMV-seronegative. This sequence uses TRBV9 and TRBJ2-1, with TRBD2 as a weak D call on 6 bases. Sequenced input: PBMCs. The nucleotide sequence reads as follows: TGTGCCAGCAGCGTAGTCGGGAGTCCCTACAATGAGCAGTTCTTC. Its protein product is CASSVVGSPYNEQFF.